The text below deals with one T cell receptor beta chain. Its antigen is as yet unknown. The use of a sample-barcoded 5' primer and a J-beta primer mix characterized a second PCR of roughly 7 to 11 cycles. A single record per CDR3 protein comes from TCRdb applying MiXCR to the 5' RACE reads. The table records about 680,000 distinct CDR3 sequences, about half of them present only once. Trimming left V 2 bases short and J 0 bases short, with 8 bases between. From germline, CDR1 is LGHNA and CDR2 YSLEER. This CDR3 comprises 15 residues. This record comes from a study of blood T cells in healthy people across ages. Study context: Per two T cells, template switching captured roughly one barcoded beta molecule.

Study results and limitations: Estimated diversity, derived from one million T cells, was regarded as an underestimate.

This rearrangement joins TRBV4-3 to TRBJ1-5; D is ambiguous. The sample consisted of blood. This TCR derives from a woman aged 55-69 years in good health. Written as DNA, the CDR3 is TGCGCCAGCAGCCAATCCAGAAATAGCAATCAGCCCCAGCATTTT. Translated: CASSQSRNSNQPQHF.